This is a list of T cell receptor beta chains from one sample in a study of spatial heterogeneity in lung cancer. TCRdb used MiXCR to reprocess the 5' RACE reads, holding one entry per CDR3 protein. The repertoire holds about 9,600 distinct CDR3 sequences, with about 9% as singletons. The source material was lung tumor tissue, sampled at surgery. The origin of the receptors is a female donor with early-stage non-small cell lung cancer. Each CDR3 is given with its conserved first and last residue. Fields, in order: V gene, D gene, clone size, J gene, CDR3 DNA, CDR3 protein. A D gene is named only where the DNA matches it firmly. Some rows mark clone size as missing; the rest say once, few, many or name a class of expanded clone.

TRBV10-3,-,-,TRBJ2-6,TGTGCCATCAGTGGTACAGTGTCTGGGGCCAACGTCCTGACTTTC,CAISGTVSGANVLTF
TRBV21-1,-,-,TRBJ2-5,TGTGCCAGACAGGGACCCCTCAAAGAGACCCAGTACTTC,CARQGPLKETQYF
TRBV5-6,-,many,TRBJ2-2,TGTGCCAGCAGCTTGGGGCCACAGGGAGTCACCGGGGAGCTGTTTTTT,CASSLGPQGVTGELFF
TRBV11-2,-,medium-sized,TRBJ1-2,TGTGCCAGCAGCTTAGATCAGGCGGGCGGCTACACCTTC,CASSLDQAGGYTF
TRBV7-2,-,medium-sized,TRBJ2-2,TGTGCCAGCAGCAGAAGAGGCACCGGGGAGCTGTTTTTT,CASSRRGTGELFF
TRBV4-1,TRBD1,-,TRBJ1-1,TGCGCCAGCAGCCACACCGGGACAGGGAGACCGGCTGAAGCTTTCTTT,CASSHTGTGRPAEAFF
TRBV4-3,TRBD1,medium-sized,TRBJ2-3,TGCGCCAGCAGCCAAGATCTTCCGGGACAGGGAGGCGGGCACACAGATACGCAGTATTTT,CASSQDLPGQGGGHTDTQYF
TRBV2,-,many,TRBJ2-3,TGTGCCAGCAGTCTAGGGGGGGCATCCTATAGCACAGATACGCAGTATTTT,CASSLGGASYSTDTQYF
TRBV29-1,TRBD1,few,TRBJ2-1,TGCAGCGTTGAAGATGGGGACAGCGCTTCCAATGAGCAGTTCTTC,CSVEDGDSASNEQFF
TRBV6-5,-,once,TRBJ1-4,TGTGCCAGCAGCCCCAGGGGCGGGGGCACCGGTGAAAAACTGCTTTTT,CASSPRGGGTGEKLLF
TRBV29-1,TRBD1,-,TRBJ2-1,TGCAGCGTTGGGTCCCAGGGGGTCTACAATGAGCAGTTCTTC,CSVGSQGVYNEQFF
TRBV27,-,many,TRBJ1-2,TGTGCCAGCTCTGGGCAGGGCTACACCTTC,CASSGQGYTF
TRBV7-2,-,medium-sized,TRBJ1-6,TGTGCCAGCAGCTTAACTCCGGGGGTAGATAATTCACCCCTCCACTTT,CASSLTPGVDNSPLHF
TRBV6-2/TRBV6-3,-,many,TRBJ1-5,TGTGCCAGCAGCTCCTTAAGGATGTATAGCAATCAGCCCCAGCATTTT,CASSSLRMYSNQPQHF
TRBV11-2,TRBD1,large,TRBJ2-7,TGTGCCAGCGAGTGGCGACAGGGGGTCGGCGAGCAGTACTTC,CASEWRQGVGEQYF
TRBV7-2,-,few,TRBJ2-3,TGTGCCAGCAGCTTACGTCCCGCCTCAGATACGCAGTATTTT,CASSLRPASDTQYF
TRBV20-1,TRBD1,-,TRBJ2-7,TGCAGTGCTAGAGATGTGGACAGGGGAGGAGGAAGGGAGCAGTACTTC,CSARDVDRGGGREQYF
TRBV5-1,TRBD1,many,TRBJ1-4,TGCGCCAGCAGCTTGGGACAGGGGGCGGAAAAACTGTTTTTT,CASSLGQGAEKLFF
TRBV28,-,-,TRBJ1-5,TGTGCCAGCATGGAGACCTCGGGGGGCAATCAGCCCCAGCATTTT,CASMETSGGNQPQHF
TRBV7-2,-,many,TRBJ2-7,TGTGCCAGCAGCTTAGGGAGTAAGCAGTACTTC,CASSLGSKQYF
TRBV23-1,-,many,TRBJ2-4,TGCGCCAGCAAGAGACTAGCCAAAAACATTCAGTACTTC,CASKRLAKNIQYF
TRBV14,-,few,TRBJ2-5,TGTGCCAGCAGCCAAGGGAAGGGTGCGACCCAGTACTTC,CASSQGKGATQYF
TRBV2,TRBD2,few,TRBJ2-5,TGTGCCAGCACCGAGGGCCGGGGGGGCCGTTCCGAGACCCAGTACTTC,CASTEGRGGRSETQYF
TRBV10-3,-,few,TRBJ2-5,TGTGCCATCAGTGGTTGGTCCCAAGAGACCCAGTACTTC,CAISGWSQETQYF
TRBV30,-,few,TRBJ1-3,TGTGCCTGGAGGGCTAAAGGAAACACCATATATTTT,CAWRAKGNTIYF
TRBV6-2/TRBV6-3,-,medium-sized,TRBJ2-1,TGTGCCAGCAGCCGCCAATCCCAGGTCCACAATGAGCAGTTCTTC,CASSRQSQVHNEQFF
TRBV19,-,many,TRBJ2-6,TGTGCCAGTAGCCTGAGATTCTCTGGGGCCAACGTCCTGACTTTC,CASSLRFSGANVLTF